This paragraph reports one T cell receptor (beta chain). Antigen unknown. This entry comes from a study of type 1 regulatory T cells. At the level of the study: T-allo10 is a Tr1-enriched, alloantigen-specific CD4 T cell product made in vitro.

TCRdb passed the reads through MiXCR, listing each CDR3 protein once. The sample yields more than 60,000 distinct CDR3 sequences, less than 65% seen once. Study-level results: Type 1 regulatory T cells had a more restricted TCR repertoire than non-type 1 regulatory T cells.

This CDR3 contains 14 residues. With 0 bases removed from V and 6 bases from J, the gap between germline ends came to 11 bases. The sequenced sample consisted of cultured non-Tr1 T cells, either the whole culture or a sorted T cell fraction (not recorded which). This clonotype originated in a human donor in good health. The chain recombines TRBV12-3 or TRBV12-4 with TRBJ1-1; no firm D call. The CDR3 nucleotides are TGTGCCAGCAGTTTAGCTTTAAACCGCCCTGAAGCTTTCTTT. The encoded protein is CASSLALNRPEAFF.